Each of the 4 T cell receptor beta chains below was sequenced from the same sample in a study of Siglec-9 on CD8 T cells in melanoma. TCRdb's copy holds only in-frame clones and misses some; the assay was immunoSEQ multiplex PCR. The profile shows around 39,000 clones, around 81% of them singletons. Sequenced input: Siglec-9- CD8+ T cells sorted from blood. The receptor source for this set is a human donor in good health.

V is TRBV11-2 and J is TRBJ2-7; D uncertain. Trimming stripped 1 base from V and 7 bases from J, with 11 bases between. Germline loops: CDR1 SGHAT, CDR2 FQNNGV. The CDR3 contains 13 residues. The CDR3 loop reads CASSLVNTGEQYF. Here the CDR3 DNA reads TGTGCCAGCAGCTTAGTTAACACCGGGGAGCAGTACTTC.

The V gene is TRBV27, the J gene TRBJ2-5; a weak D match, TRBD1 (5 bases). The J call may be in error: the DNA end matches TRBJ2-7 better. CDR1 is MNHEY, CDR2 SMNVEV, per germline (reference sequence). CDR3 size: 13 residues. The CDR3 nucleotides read TGTGCCAGCAGTCTCACAGGCTACTACGAGCAGTACTTC. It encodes CASSLTGYYEQYF.

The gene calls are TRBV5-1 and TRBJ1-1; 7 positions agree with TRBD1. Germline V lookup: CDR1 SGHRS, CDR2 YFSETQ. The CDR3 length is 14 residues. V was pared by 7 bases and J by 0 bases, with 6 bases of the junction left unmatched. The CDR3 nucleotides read TGCGCCAGCCACCTTGACAGGGTGAACACTGAAGCTTTCTTT. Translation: CASHLDRVNTEAFF.

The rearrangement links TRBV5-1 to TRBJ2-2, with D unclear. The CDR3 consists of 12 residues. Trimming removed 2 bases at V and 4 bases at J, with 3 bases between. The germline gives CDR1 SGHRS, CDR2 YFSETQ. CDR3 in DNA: TGCGCCAGCAGCTTTACCACCGGGGAGCTGTTTTTT. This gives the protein CASSFTTGELFF.